The 30 T cell receptor beta chains listed next were all sequenced from one sample in a study of blood T cell repertoires in COVID-19. Using immunoSEQ multiplex PCR, the repertoire was profiled, and TCRdb retains in-frame clones only, with some absent. The sample has about 280,000 clones, 80% to 85% seen once. The sample consisted of PBMCs or T cells enriched from blood (not recorded which). These receptors all come from a man aged 35 to 55 who had been exposed to COVID-19.

The chain couples TRBV24-1 to TRBJ2-7; D is possibly TRBD2 (6 bases). V dropped 9 bases and J dropped 2 bases, with 16 bases sitting between them. The CDR3 length is 14 residues. Germline values: CDR1 KGHDR, CDR2 SFDVKD. CDR3 protein: CATQAGGGTYEQYF. CDR3 in DNA: TGTGCCACCCAAGCGGGCGGCGGAACCTACGAGCAGTACTTC.

CDR3 bases: TGTGCCAGCAGCTCGACCGGGGACAATGAGCAGTTCTTC. Translation: CASSSTGDNEQFF. The genes are TRBV7-9 and TRBJ2-1; D might be TRBD2 (5 bases). V was clipped by 4 bases and J by 5 bases, with 9 bases between them. Germline V gene sequence: CDR1 SEHNR, CDR2 FQNEAQ (reference sequence). The CDR3 runs to 13 residues.

This chain joins TRBV19 and TRBJ2-7; TRBD2 aligns across 8 bases. This CDR3 has 15 residues. Per germline, CDR1 LNHDA and CDR2 SQIVND (reference sequence). Trimming removed 6 bases from V and 0 bases from J; junction bases left unmatched: 7. CDR3 sequence: CASSQIAGPSYEQYF. CDR3 DNA: TGTGCCAGTAGCCAAATAGCGGGACCCTCCTACGAGCAGTACTTC.

In this sample, this clone turned up once. This chain links TRBV5-4 with TRBJ2-1; 8 nucleotides match TRBD2. The germline gives CDR1 SGHNT, CDR2 YYREEE (reference sequence). The junction had 10 bases not matched to a gene; V was cut back by 4 bases and J by 4 bases. This CDR3 is 16 amino acids long. Written as DNA, the CDR3 is TGTGCCAGCAGCCCGTGGGGGCGGGAGGATTACAATGAGCAGTTCTTC. Translation gives CASSPWGREDYNEQFF.

This chain joins TRBV3-1 (or the pseudogene TRBV3-2) and TRBJ2-1; the match to TRBD2 covers 7 bases. CDR1 LGHDT and CDR2 YNNKEL come from the germline V gene (reference sequence). The CDR3 has 15 residues. Trimming cost V 1 base and J 3 bases; bases outside gene matches: 3. This CDR3 reads CASSQGSSGYNEQFF. In DNA, the CDR3 is TGTGCCAGCAGCCAAGGGTCTAGCGGCTACAATGAGCAGTTCTTC.

This clone was seen more than once but under ten times. V is TRBV18 and J is TRBJ1-4; the match to TRBD1 covers 7 bases. This CDR3 contains 13 residues. CDR1 and CDR2 from the germline V gene are KGHSH and LQKENI. The ends lost 8 bases at V and 5 bases at J; junction bases unmatched: 5. The CDR3 region has the DNA TGTGCCAGCACCCGGGACAGAAATGAAAAACTGTTTTTT. This translates into CASTRDRNEKLFF.

The chain has TRBV19 and TRBJ1-4; D gene ambiguous. The CDR3 is 15 residues long. In germline, CDR1 is LNHDA, CDR2 SQIVND (reference sequence). Trimming took off 1 base at V and 0 bases at J, with 6 bases between the two ends. CDR3 amino acids: CASSIGGTTNEKLFF. The CDR3, as DNA: TGTGCCAGTAGTATAGGAGGCACAACTAATGAAAAACTGTTTTTT.

This rearrangement joins TRBV5-1 to TRBJ2-7; 9 nucleotides match TRBD1. CDR1 is SGHRS and CDR2 is YFSETQ in the germline V gene. The CDR3 is 13 residues long. The V segment lost 4 bases and the J segment 7 bases; nucleotides outside the gene matches: 6. The CDR3, as DNA: TGCGCCAGCAGCCCAACAGGGGGCGCGGAGCAGTACTTC. This gives the protein CASSPTGGAEQYF.

The chain employs TRBV3-1 (or the pseudogene TRBV3-2) and TRBJ2-1, with D possibly being TRBD1 (5 bases). The ends were cut back, 0 bases at V and 8 bases at J, with 8 bases in the middle. Germline V gives CDR1 LGHDT, CDR2 YNNKEL (reference sequence). The CDR3 is 13 residues long. CDR3 sequence reads: CASSQEGVDEQFF. The CDR3, as DNA: TGTGCCAGCAGCCAAGAAGGGGTCGATGAGCAGTTCTTC.

V and J are TRBV19 and TRBJ1-1, with 11 bases fitting TRBD1. Looked up from germline, CDR1 is LNHDA and CDR2 is SQIVND (reference sequence). The CDR3 sequence is 22 residues long. V dropped 2 bases and J dropped 2; count of bases not matched to a gene: 22. In DNA form, the CDR3 reads TGTGCCAGTAGTATATTTCGGAGGGCTTTGGGTGGGACAGGGGGACTAAACACTGAAGCTTTCTTT. Translation gives CASSIFRRALGGTGGLNTEAFF.

The chain has TRBV18 and TRBJ1-1; a weak D match, TRBD1 (5 bases). Looked up from germline, CDR1 is KGHSH and CDR2 is LQKENI. This CDR3 is built from 13 residues. V shed 3 bases and J shed 7 bases, with 12 bases lying between them. CDR3 amino acids: CASSPSEDSEAFF. The DNA of the CDR3 is TGTGCCAGCTCACCCTCTGAAGACAGTGAAGCTTTCTTT.

This chain joins TRBV3-1 (or the pseudogene TRBV3-2) and TRBJ2-1; weak D call: TRBD2 (6 bases). V was clipped by 4 bases and J by 3 bases, with 13 bases between them. Germline V gives CDR1 LGHDT, CDR2 YNNKEL (reference sequence). This CDR3 region has 15 residues. The CDR3 protein is CASSRNGRVYNEQFF. CDR3 sequence (DNA): TGTGCCAGCAGCCGGAACGGGAGAGTCTACAATGAGCAGTTCTTC.

The chain couples TRBV29-1 to TRBJ2-3, with 13 bases aligning to TRBD2. CDR3 length: 15 residues. The V gene end was trimmed by 7 bases and the J gene end by 7 bases; junction bases not matched to a gene: 11. Germline V gene sequence: CDR1 SQVTM, CDR2 ANQGSEA. The CDR3 coding sequence is TGCAGCGCCCTCCCCGAGGGACTAGCGGGATATACGCAGTATTTT. Translating it yields CSALPEGLAGYTQYF.

The chain links TRBV30 to TRBJ2-1, with 11 bases fitting TRBD2. Per the germline V gene, CDR1 is GTSNPN and CDR2 is SVGIG (reference sequence). CDR3 length: 14 residues. Trimming took 2 bases from V and 8 from J; bases not matched to a gene: 5. The CDR3 nucleotides are TGTGCCTGGAGTAGCACTAGCGGGAGCGATGAGCAGTTCTTC. Residues: CAWSSTSGSDEQFF.

This rearrangement joins TRBV19 to TRBJ2-7; 10 bases are a match to TRBD1. Germline loops: CDR1 LNHDA, CDR2 SQIVND (reference sequence). The V gene end was trimmed by 5 bases and the J gene end by 6 bases; junction bases not matched to a gene: 7. This CDR3 is 14 amino acids long. The CDR3, as DNA: TGTGCCAGTAGTTCGACAGGGGGCTGGAGCGAGCAGTACTTC. This gives the protein CASSSTGGWSEQYF. Full variable domain (rest looked up from reference TRBV19 and TRBJ2-7): DGGITQSPKYLFRKEGQNVTLSCEQNLNHDAMYWYRQDPGQGLRLIYYSQIVNDFQKGDIAEGYSVSREKKESFPLTVTSAQKNPTAFYLCASSSTGGWSEQYFGPGTRLTVT.

This CDR3 reads CATSRDGASAGTGELFF. The CDR3, as DNA: TGTGCCACCAGCAGAGATGGGGCTAGCGCGGGCACCGGGGAGCTGTTTTTT. This sequence joins TRBV15 and TRBJ2-2; a possible D gene is TRBD2 (6 bases). The germline gives CDR1 LNHNV, CDR2 YYDKDF (reference sequence). This CDR3 is built from 17 residues. V gave up 0 bases and J gave up 4 bases, with 15 bases separating them.

The chain joins TRBV3-1 (or the pseudogene TRBV3-2) to TRBJ1-1; tentative D call: TRBD1 (5 bases). This CDR3 region has 14 residues. V lost 4 bases and J 2 bases, leaving 11 bases between the germline ends. Per the germline V gene, CDR1 is LGHDT and CDR2 is YNNKEL (reference sequence). CDR3 protein: CASSRQGVNTEAFF. For the CDR3, the DNA is TGTGCCAGCAGCCGGCAGGGCGTAAACACTGAAGCTTTCTTT.

V usage is TRBV30 and J usage is TRBJ2-7; D remains unclear. Germline V gives CDR1 GTSNPN, CDR2 SVGIG (reference sequence). CDR3 length equals 12 residues. Trimming cost V 4 bases and J 5 bases, with 12 bases left between them. CDR3 in amino acids: CAWKEDSHEQYF. CDR3 bases: TGTGCCTGGAAAGAGGATAGCCACGAGCAGTACTTC. The whole variable domain, remainder taken from reference TRBV30 and TRBJ2-7, is SQTIHQWPATLVQPVGSPLSLECTVEGTSNPNLYWYRQAAGRGLQLLFYSVGIGQISSEVPQNLSASRPQDRQFILSSKKLLLSDSGFYLCAWKEDSHEQYFGPGTRLTVT.

The V call is TRBV19, the J call TRBJ1-1; a possible D gene is TRBD1 (5 bases). The germline V gene has CDR1 LNHDA and CDR2 SQIVND (reference sequence). The CDR3 extends over 14 amino acids. The V and J ends lost 6 bases and 6 bases respectively, with 17 bases between them. CDR3 in DNA: TGTGCCAGTAGCCAGGGCGGGGGATCGGCTGAAGCTTTCTTT. Protein sequence: CASSQGGGSAEAFF. Full variable domain (outside the CDR3, taken from reference TRBV19 and TRBJ1-1): DGGITQSPKYLFRKEGQNVTLSCEQNLNHDAMYWYRQDPGQGLRLIYYSQIVNDFQKGDIAEGYSVSREKKESFPLTVTSAQKNPTAFYLCASSQGGGSAEAFFGQGTRLTVV.

The gene calls are TRBV7-2 and TRBJ1-6, with a possible D match to TRBD1 (5 bases). Germline assignment: CDR1 SGHTA and CDR2 FQGNSA. Trimming left V 0 bases short and J 7 bases short, with 7 bases between. The length of the CDR3 is 14 residues. The CDR3 DNA reads TGTGCCAGCAGCTTAGCAGGGGCCAATTCACCCCTCCACTTT. Protein sequence: CASSLAGANSPLHF.

The V and J genes are TRBV18 and TRBJ2-7; weak D call: TRBD2 (5 bases). Trimming took 6 bases from V and 2 from J, leaving 20 bases between them. Germline-derived CDR1 and CDR2 are KGHSH and LQKENI. There are 16 residues in the CDR3. The CDR3 region is CASSPTVSGGTYEQYF. CDR3 bases: TGTGCCAGCTCTCCGACGGTGAGCGGAGGAACCTACGAGCAGTACTTC.

The chain carries TRBV7-6 and TRBJ2-5, with 14 bases fitting TRBD2. The CDR3 is 14 residues long. Germline V gene data show CDR1 as SGHVS and CDR2 as FNYEAQ. Trimming at V came to 4 bases and at J to 5 bases, leaving 0 bases not matched to a gene. The CDR3 protein is CASSWTSGRETQYF. The CDR3 nucleotides are TGTGCCAGCAGCTGGACTAGCGGGAGGGAGACCCAGTACTTC.

The chain uses TRBV19 and TRBJ2-1; TRBD2 agrees at 7 bases. The ends lost 9 bases at V and 6 bases at J; junction bases unmatched: 14. Germline loops: CDR1 LNHDA, CDR2 SQIVND (reference sequence). The CDR3 contains 15 residues. The CDR3, as DNA: TGTGCCAGCACCCTTAGCGGGCACCCAGTCAATGAGCAGTTCTTC. Amino acids: CASTLSGHPVNEQFF.

The chain carries TRBV12-3 or TRBV12-4 and TRBJ1-1, with 8 bases identical to TRBD1. The CDR3 is made up of 13 amino acids. Trimming at V came to 6 bases and at J to 10 bases, leaving 10 bases not matched to a gene. The CDR3 loop reads CASSAPRQGAAFF. DNA of the CDR3: TGTGCCAGCAGCGCCCCCCGTCAGGGGGCAGCTTTCTTT.

This clone was seen just once. The genes are TRBV7-2 and TRBJ2-1; 10 nucleotides align to TRBD2. The J segment lost 8 bases and the V segment lost 1 base, leaving 5 bases of the junction unmatched. The CDR3 sequence is 15 residues long. Germline assignment: CDR1 SGHTA and CDR2 FQGNSA. DNA of the CDR3: TGTGCCAGCAGCTTAGGGCTAGCGGGAGTGGATGAGCAGTTCTTC. This translates into CASSLGLAGVDEQFF.

The chain has TRBV12-5 and TRBJ1-6; D is possibly TRBD1 (6 bases). Deletions cut 6 bases from V and 3 bases from J, with 15 bases between. CDR1 is LGHNT, CDR2 FRNRAP, per germline. The CDR3 covers 16 residues. CDR3: CASGMTRDNYNSPLHF. The DNA for the CDR3 is TGTGCTAGTGGGATGACCCGGGACAACTATAATTCACCCCTCCACTTT.

This clone was seen a single time. The rearrangement uses TRBV11-3 and TRBJ1-2, with 7 nucleotides matching TRBD1. Germline V gives CDR1 SGHNT, CDR2 YENEEA. Unmatched junction bases numbered 8, after V lost 8 bases and J lost 8 bases. The CDR3 sequence is 12 residues long. CDR3 residues: CASHGDSRGYTF. CDR3 coding DNA: TGTGCCAGCCACGGGGACAGTAGGGGCTACACCTTC. The full variable domain, in which reference TRBV11-3 and TRBJ1-2 provide the parts outside the CDR3, is EAGVVQSPRYKIIEKKQPVAFWCNPISGHNTLYWYLQNLGQGPELLIRYENEEAVDDSQLPKDRFSAERLKGVDSTLKIQPAELGDSAVYLCASHGDSRGYTFGSGTRLTVV.

The chain employs TRBV10-1 and TRBJ2-3; D may be TRBD2 (7 bases). The CDR3 spans 15 residues. Germline values: CDR1 WNHNN, CDR2 SYGVQD (reference sequence). V was shortened by 3 bases and J by 5 bases, with 15 bases between the two germline ends. The CDR3 bases are TGCGCCAGCAGTGATGGCCAGGGGAGGGTAGATACGCAGTATTTT. Translation gives CASSDGQGRVDTQYF.

The chain carries TRBV2 and TRBJ2-7; TRBD2 matches at 15 bases. Germline V gives CDR1 SNHLY, CDR2 FYNNEI. CDR3 length equals 13 residues. V shed 8 bases, J shed 7 bases, and the junction held 3 bases outside the gene matches. The CDR3 nucleotides read TGTGCCAGCTGTGGACTAGCGGGAGGGGAGCAGTACTTC. Amino acid sequence: CASCGLAGGEQYF.

This clone was found once. This chain connects TRBV7-9 to TRBJ1-1, with TRBD1 as a possible D gene (6 bases). CDR1 is SEHNR, CDR2 FQNEAQ, per germline (reference sequence). CDR3 length: 14 amino acids. Trimming took 11 bases from V and 1 from J, leaving 17 bases between them. The CDR3 region has the DNA TGTGCCGGCCAGGGGTCGCTTAAGAACACTGAAGCTTTCTTT. This gives the protein CAGQGSLKNTEAFF. Using reference TRBV7-9 and TRBJ1-1 for the parts outside the CDR3, the full variable domain is DTGVSQNPRHKITKRGQNVTFRCDPISEHNRLYWYRQTLGQGPEFLTYFQNEAQLEKSRLLSDRFSAERPKGSFSTLEIQRTEQGDSAMYLCAGQGSLKNTEAFFGQGTRLTVV.